Following are 24 T cell receptor beta chains from one sample sequenced in a study of T cell repertoires in ileal Crohn's disease. The assay was immunoSEQ multiplex PCR, and TCRdb's table has in-frame clones only and misses some. The sample lists 6,000 to 8,000 clones, approximately 92% occurring once. Sequenced: ileal tissue. Source of these receptors: an adult with Crohn's disease.

The chain couples TRBV10-3 to TRBJ2-2; D perhaps matches TRBD2 (6 bases). Germline loops: CDR1 ENHRY, CDR2 SYGVKD. The CDR3 covers 14 residues. The germline V and J ends were trimmed by 9 bases and 7 bases, with 18 bases remaining between them. CDR3 loop: CAITARREDGELFF. For the CDR3, the DNA is TGTGCCATAACGGCCAGGAGGGAGGACGGGGAGCTGTTTTTT.

This clone was recorded only once. This chain joins TRBV6-6 and TRBJ2-3; 10 bases align to TRBD2. The germline V gene has CDR1 MNHNY and CDR2 SVGAGI (reference sequence). V dropped 6 bases and J dropped 3; count of bases not matched to a gene: 3. The CDR3 totals 14 residues. The CDR3 nucleotides are TGTGCCAGCAGCCTAGCGGGAGAGACAGATACGCAGTATTTT. This sequence encodes CASSLAGETDTQYF.

V and J are TRBV10-3 and TRBJ2-1; D is perhaps TRBD2 (6 bases). CDR1 is ENHRY, CDR2 SYGVKD, per germline. Trimming shortened V by 4 bases and J by 0 bases, and 16 bases separated the two germline ends. The CDR3 is made up of 17 amino acids. CDR3 loop: CAISVSWGGLSYNEQFF. The DNA for the CDR3 is TGTGCCATCAGTGTGTCGTGGGGAGGCCTCTCCTACAATGAGCAGTTCTTC.

This sequence joins TRBV29-1 and TRBJ2-7; D perhaps matches TRBD1 (6 bases). The length of the CDR3 is 14 residues. The germline V and J ends were trimmed by 4 bases and 2 bases, with 15 bases remaining between them. Germline V gene sequence: CDR1 SQVTM, CDR2 ANQGSEA. The CDR3 sequence: CSVGEDRAPYEQYF. In DNA form, the CDR3 reads TGCAGCGTTGGCGAGGACAGAGCGCCCTACGAGCAGTACTTC.

The genes are TRBV6-5 and TRBJ1-2, with 7 positions matching TRBD1. The germline CDR1 and CDR2 sequences are MNHEY and SVGAGI. The CDR3 is 14 residues long. Germline trimming cut 3 bases from V and 6 bases from J; bases unmatched to any gene: 7. The CDR3 DNA reads TGTGCCAGCAGTTATAGACAGGGATCTGATGGCTACACCTTC. This sequence encodes CASSYRQGSDGYTF.

The CDR3 loop reads CAWSEREPYNEQFF. CDR3 nucleotides: TGTGCCTGGAGTGAGAGGGAGCCCTACAATGAGCAGTTCTTC. The gene calls are TRBV30 and TRBJ2-1, with D possibly being TRBD2 (5 bases). Trimming pared 1 base from V and 2 bases from J, leaving 9 bases between. CDR3 length: 14 residues. CDR1 GTSNPN and CDR2 SVGIG come from the germline V gene (reference sequence).

The chain carries TRBV2 and TRBJ2-5; possibly TRBD2 for D (6 bases). The J call may be mistaken, given a closer DNA end match to TRBJ2-7. The CDR3 sequence is 12 residues long. Germline V gene lookup returns CDR1 SNHLY and CDR2 FYNNEI. As DNA, the CDR3 is TGTGCCAGCAGCCGGGGACTCTACGAGCAGTACTTC. Its translation is CASSRGLYEQYF.

The CDR3 coding sequence is TGTGCCAGCAGTGACCCCGGGACTGCCGTTCGCGAGCAGTACTTC. Translation: CASSDPGTAVREQYF. The chain carries TRBV28 and TRBJ2-7; weak D call: TRBD2 (6 bases). Per germline, CDR1 MDHEN and CDR2 SYDVKM. V lost 5 bases, J lost 6 bases, and 20 bases lay in between. The CDR3 contains 15 residues.

This sequence joins TRBV29-1 and TRBJ2-2; D gene unclear. V was clipped by 5 bases and J by 7 bases, with 8 bases between them. This CDR3 has 11 residues. The V gene's germline CDR1 is SQVTM and CDR2 ANQGSEA. For the CDR3, the DNA is TGCAGCGTTTCTTCGGGCGGGGAGCTGTTTTTT. Translation: CSVSSGGELFF.

The chain joins TRBV5-4 to TRBJ2-5, with D possibly matching TRBD1 (6 bases). Looked up from germline, CDR1 is SGHNT and CDR2 is YYREEE (reference sequence). The ends were cut back, 5 bases at V and 0 bases at J, with 8 bases in the middle. The CDR3 length is 13 residues. The CDR3 sequence: CASRTGYQETQYF. The CDR3 nucleotides read TGTGCCAGCAGAACAGGGTACCAAGAGACCCAGTACTTC.

The chain has TRBV5-6 and TRBJ2-3; D might be TRBD2 (5 bases). Germline V CDR1 and CDR2: SGHDT, YYEEEE. Trimming pared 3 bases from V and 0 bases from J, leaving 17 bases between. The CDR3 has 17 amino acids. CDR3 region: CASSSVWRGPSTDTQYF. CDR3 coding DNA: TGTGCCAGCAGCTCTGTATGGCGCGGGCCCAGCACAGATACGCAGTATTTT.

The CDR3 nucleotides are TGTGCCATCAGTGGAGGGGGCCAATGGCCCCAGCATTTT. Translating it yields CAISGGGQWPQHF. V gene TRBV10-3 combines with J gene TRBJ1-5, with 7 nucleotides matching TRBD1. CDR1 ENHRY and CDR2 SYGVKD come from the germline V gene. J was trimmed by 9 bases and V by 4 bases; bases with no gene match: 6. CDR3 length: 13 amino acids.

The V gene is TRBV29-1, the J gene TRBJ2-5; 11 positions agree with TRBD2. Germline loops: CDR1 SQVTM, CDR2 ANQGSEA. After removal of 4 bases from V and 5 bases from J, the junction contained 9 bases not matched to a gene. The CDR3 runs to 15 residues. CDR3 nucleotide sequence: TGCAGCGTTGCGTCCGGTAGCGGGAGGGGGGAGACCCAGTACTTC. Protein sequence: CSVASGSGRGETQYF.

V usage is TRBV18 and J usage is TRBJ1-5; D is ambiguous. The CDR3 is 12 amino acids. Between the trimmed V and J ends, which lost 2 bases and 7 bases, there was a span of 6 bases. Per germline, CDR1 KGHSH and CDR2 LQKENI. The CDR3 region is CASSPSSQPQHF. Written as DNA, the CDR3 is TGTGCCAGCTCACCAAGCTCACAGCCCCAGCATTTT.

The chain couples TRBV5-5 to TRBJ2-1, with 7 nucleotides matching TRBD1. The J segment lost 5 bases and the V segment lost 0 bases, leaving 8 bases of the junction unmatched. The CDR3 is 16 amino acids. The germline V gene has CDR1 SGHKS and CDR2 YYEKEE (reference sequence). As DNA, the CDR3 is TGTGCCAGCAGCTTGGGACTCGGGACAGTAAACAATGAGCAGTTCTTC. Translation: CASSLGLGTVNNEQFF.

The gene calls are TRBV4-1 and TRBJ2-3, with TRBD2 as a possible D gene (6 bases). This CDR3 region has 17 residues. Germline assignment: CDR1 MGHRA and CDR2 YSYEKL. With 0 bases removed from V and 1 base from J, the gap between germline ends came to 14 bases. Here the CDR3 DNA reads TGCGCCAGCAGCCAAGAGAGAGTAGCTAGCGGCACAGATACGCAGTATTTT. Encoded protein: CASSQERVASGTDTQYF.

This chain links TRBV30 with TRBJ2-7; D perhaps matches TRBD1 (5 bases). Trimming stripped 4 bases from V and 3 bases from J, with 7 bases between. Looked up from germline, CDR1 is GTSNPN and CDR2 is SVGIG (reference sequence). The CDR3 covers 11 residues. CDR3 DNA sequence: TGTGCCTGGAAGGGGTACTACGAGCAGTACTTC. Its translation: CAWKGYYEQYF.

This chain uses TRBV27 with TRBJ2-7; 8 bases are a match to TRBD2. Looked up from germline, CDR1 is MNHEY and CDR2 is SMNVEV (reference sequence). J gave up 5 bases and V 5 bases, and 5 bases lay outside the gene matches. CDR3 length equals 13 residues. The CDR3 DNA reads TGTGCCAGCAGTCCGGGGGGGGTAAACGAGCAGTACTTC. As protein: CASSPGGVNEQYF.

The gene calls are TRBV28 and TRBJ2-5; 7 bases align to TRBD1. J lost 4 bases, V lost 5 bases, and 13 bases had no gene match. The CDR3 consists of 16 residues. The germline V gene encodes CDR1 MDHEN and CDR2 SYDVKM. CDR3 in DNA: TGTGCCAGCAGTCCCGTAGGACAGGTGGATGGAGAGACCCAGTACTTC. Translated: CASSPVGQVDGETQYF.

This chain joins TRBV6-5 and TRBJ2-5; no reliable D call. The J call may be incorrect, as the DNA end agrees better with TRBJ2-7. The CDR3 is 13 amino acids. Germline assignment: CDR1 MNHEY and CDR2 SVGAGI. CDR3 bases: TGTGCCAGCTCGCCTGCTAATGAGTACGAGCAGTACTTC. Its protein product is CASSPANEYEQYF.

The chain links TRBV5-4 to TRBJ2-3; the match to TRBD1 covers 7 bases. This CDR3 contains 16 residues. Looked up from germline, CDR1 is SGHNT and CDR2 is YYREEE (reference sequence). Unmatched junction bases numbered 5, after V lost 0 bases and J lost 1 base. The CDR3 sequence: CASSLVIGGGTDTQYF. As DNA, the CDR3 is TGTGCCAGCAGCTTGGTTATAGGGGGCGGCACAGATACGCAGTATTTT.

The CDR3 coding sequence is TGTGCCAGCAGTGTTACAGGGGAATCTGAAGCTTTCTTT. This encodes CASSVTGESEAFF. J is TRBJ1-1 and V is TRBV25-1, with TRBD1 matching over 7 bases. Germline V gene lookup returns CDR1 MGHDK and CDR2 SYGVNS. This CDR3 contains 13 residues. The trim removed 4 bases at V and 6 bases at J, leaving 5 bases unmatched.

The rearrangement uses TRBV28 and TRBJ1-1, with 9 bases identical to TRBD1. The ends lost 6 bases at V and 1 base at J; junction bases unmatched: 9. The germline V gene has CDR1 MDHEN and CDR2 SYDVKM. The length of the CDR3 is 16 residues. The chain's CDR3 is CASRRTGAMGNTEAFF. The DNA of the CDR3 is TGTGCCAGCAGAAGGACAGGGGCGATGGGGAACACTGAAGCTTTCTTT.

This clone has a handful of counts. This chain links TRBV15 with TRBJ2-1, with D possibly being TRBD1 (5 bases). The V gene lost 0 bases and the J gene lost 0 bases, with 18 bases spanning the gap. Germline V gene data show CDR1 as LNHNV and CDR2 as YYDKDF (reference sequence). The CDR3 is made up of 19 amino acids. The CDR3 DNA reads TGTGCCACCAGCAGAGATTGGGGTAGTGGCAGGGCCTCCTACAATGAGCAGTTCTTC. It is translated as CATSRDWGSGRASYNEQFF.